The 22 T cell receptor beta chains given below trace back to one sample, sequenced in a study of cytomegalovirus exposure and HLA in healthy donors. The PCR was carried out with 60 Vbeta primers and 13 Jbeta primers. Generated by immunoSEQ multiplex PCR, the TCRdb table keeps only in-frame clones and is missing some. The sample carries hundreds of thousands of clones, 70% to 85% recorded once. The specimen was PBMCs. The receptors come from an older woman in good health and CMV-seropositive.

The chain uses TRBV5-1 and TRBJ2-7, with D possibly matching TRBD2 (5 bases). V lost 1 base, J lost 5 bases, and 10 bases lay in between. The CDR3 spans 13 residues. CDR1 is SGHRS and CDR2 is YFSETQ in the germline V gene. In nucleotides, the CDR3 is TGCGCCAGCAGCTTGACCAGCGGCGACGAGCAGTACTTC. It encodes CASSLTSGDEQYF.

This rearrangement joins TRBV7-6 to TRBJ2-4, with D uncertain. V was cut by 4 bases and J by 8 bases, with 12 bases left in between. The CDR3 is 13 residues long. CDR1 SGHVS and CDR2 FNYEAQ come from the germline V gene. For the CDR3, the DNA is TGTGCCAGCAGCTCAGGATCCACTGACATTCAGTACTTC. Protein product: CASSSGSTDIQYF.

V gene TRBV11-1 combines with J gene TRBJ1-3, with 7 bases identical to TRBD1. The V gene's germline CDR1 is SGHAT and CDR2 FQDESV (reference sequence). The CDR3 spans 14 residues. Unmatched junction bases numbered 14, after V lost 3 bases and J lost 15 bases. CDR3 bases: TGTGCCAGCAGCTTCCGGGACAGTGGAAACATCGCATATTTT. Its protein product is CASSFRDSGNIAYF.

J is TRBJ2-5 and V is TRBV19, with no clear D. V shed 8 bases and J shed 5 bases, with 9 bases lying between them. Germline V gives CDR1 LNHDA, CDR2 SQIVND (reference sequence). The CDR3 has 11 amino acids. CDR3 loop: CASGVKETQYF. CDR3 sequence (DNA): TGTGCCAGTGGAGTGAAGGAGACCCAGTACTTC.

V gene TRBV9 combines with J gene TRBJ2-1, with a possible D match to TRBD2 (7 bases). The CDR3 loop spans 14 amino acids. Deletions cut 3 bases from V and 5 bases from J, with 12 bases between. Germline V gene data show CDR1 as SGDLS and CDR2 as YYNGEE. Here the CDR3 reads CASSAGGQNNEQFF. Written as DNA, the CDR3 is TGTGCCAGCAGCGCGGGGGGCCAAAACAATGAGCAGTTCTTC.

This clone showed up just once. Other nucleotide sequences in the sample specify the same CDR3. The gene calls are TRBV10-3 and TRBJ1-5; tentative D call: TRBD1 (6 bases). The ends were cut back, 3 bases at V and 7 bases at J, with 10 bases in the middle. Germline V gene lookup returns CDR1 ENHRY and CDR2 SYGVKD. CDR3 length equals 13 residues. The CDR3 sequence: CAISEGGSQPQHF. DNA of the CDR3: TGTGCCATCAGTGAAGGGGGTTCGCAGCCCCAGCATTTT.

The chain employs TRBV9 and TRBJ2-3; 7 positions match TRBD1. This CDR3 is 17 amino acids long. The V gene end was trimmed by 4 bases and the J gene end by 0 bases; junction bases not matched to a gene: 11. Germline loops: CDR1 SGDLS, CDR2 YYNGEE. The CDR3 spells CASSPRGDRPSTDTQYF. DNA of the CDR3: TGTGCCAGCAGCCCCCGAGGGGACAGACCTAGCACAGATACGCAGTATTTT.

The CDR3, as DNA: TGTGCCAGTAGTAAGGGGTGGAACACTGAAGCTTTCTTT. It translates to CASSKGWNTEAFF. The rearrangement uses TRBV19 and TRBJ1-1; maybe TRBD1 (5 bases). Per the germline V gene, CDR1 is LNHDA and CDR2 is SQIVND (reference sequence). Trimming pared 4 bases from V and 1 base from J, leaving 7 bases between. The CDR3 runs to 13 residues.

CDR3 residues: CASSPTQSSWETQYF. In DNA form, the CDR3 reads TGTGCCAGCTCACCGACGCAGTCTAGCTGGGAGACCCAGTACTTC. The chain combines TRBV18 with TRBJ2-5; perhaps TRBD2 as D (5 bases). Germline CDR1 reads KGHSH; CDR2 reads LQKENI. The V end lost 3 bases, the J end lost 5 bases, and 16 bases lay between the germline ends. The CDR3 contains 15 residues.

Concerning this clone: The same CDR3 also results from other DNA sequences found in this sample. V usage is TRBV6-5 and J usage is TRBJ2-7, with 7 bases fitting TRBD1. Germline CDR1 MNHEY, CDR2 SVGAGI. Trimming cost V 1 base and J 2 bases; bases outside gene matches: 5. The CDR3 is 15 amino acids. The DNA of the CDR3 is TGTGCCAGCAGTTACTTAGGTACAGGGGCCTACGAGCAGTACTTC. It is translated as CASSYLGTGAYEQYF.

The genes are TRBV7-2 and TRBJ2-7, with 7 nucleotides matching TRBD2. Germline V lookup: CDR1 SGHTA, CDR2 FQGNSA. J was trimmed by 3 bases and V by 4 bases; bases with no gene match: 0. There are 12 residues in the CDR3. The CDR3 DNA reads as TGTGCCAGCAGCTGGGACTACTACGAGCAGTACTTC. Translated, it gives CASSWDYYEQYF. The variable domain in full, completed from reference TRBV7-2 and TRBJ2-7, reads GAGVSQSPSNKVTEKGKDVELRCDPISGHTALYWYRQSLGQGLEFLIYFQGNSAPDKSGLPSDRFSAERTGGSVSTLTIQRTQQEDSAVYLCASSWDYYEQYFGPGTRLTVT.

The chain links TRBV2 to TRBJ2-1, with 13 bases lining up with TRBD2. With 7 bases clipped from V and 6 bases from J, the junction kept 6 bases outside the gene matches. The V gene's germline CDR1 is SNHLY and CDR2 FYNNEI. This CDR3 has 15 residues. Written as DNA, the CDR3 is TGTGCCAGCACTCGACTAGCGGGAGGAGGCAATGAGCAGTTCTTC. Translation: CASTRLAGGGNEQFF.

The chain couples TRBV2 to TRBJ1-2, with TRBD1 matching over 7 bases. This CDR3 is built from 14 residues. CDR1 and CDR2 (germline): SNHLY, FYNNEI. Trimming at V came to 6 bases and at J to 2 bases, leaving 6 bases not matched to a gene. Here the CDR3 reads CASRRGTENYGYTF. The CDR3 DNA reads TGTGCCAGCAGGAGGGGGACAGAAAACTATGGCTACACCTTC.

V gene TRBV4-2 combines with J gene TRBJ2-1; TRBD2 matches at 14 bases. CDR3 length equals 17 residues. The germline V gene encodes CDR1 LGHNA and CDR2 YNFKEQ. The junction had 9 bases not matched to a gene; V was cut back by 3 bases and J by 8 bases. The CDR3 region has the DNA TGTGCCAGCAGCCAGCCGGGGACTAGCGGGAGTTGGGATGAGCAGTTCTTC. Encoded protein: CASSQPGTSGSWDEQFF.

In nucleotides, the CDR3 is TGTGCCAGCAGCTTAGACAAGAACTATGGCTACACCTTC. Amino acids: CASSLDKNYGYTF. The V and J genes are TRBV7-2 and TRBJ1-2; no clear D gene. The V and J ends lost 1 base and 2 bases respectively, with 5 bases between them. Germline V CDR1 and CDR2: SGHTA, FQGNSA. The CDR3 totals 13 residues.

The rearrangement uses TRBV10-2 and TRBJ2-2; 8 bases are shared with TRBD1. V lost 8 bases and J lost 5; bases outside the gene matches: 7. The CDR3 has 14 residues. Germline CDR1 reads WSHSY; CDR2 reads SAAADI. The CDR3 region has the DNA TGCGCCAGCCGAATCGGACAGGGTACCGGGGAGCTGTTTTTT. It specifies CASRIGQGTGELFF.

V and J are TRBV14 and TRBJ1-1; D ambiguous. Trimming left V 4 bases short and J 1 base short, with 7 bases between. Germline lookup yields CDR1 SGHDN and CDR2 FVKESK. The CDR3 has 13 amino acids. In DNA, the CDR3 is TGTGCCAGCAGCCGACACCCGAACACTGAAGCTTTCTTT. It codes for CASSRHPNTEAFF.

The genes are TRBV7-2 and TRBJ2-3, with 8 bases matching TRBD2. Germline V gives CDR1 SGHTA, CDR2 FQGNSA. CDR3 length: 16 amino acids. V lost 3 bases to trimming and J lost 6 bases; unmatched junction nucleotides: 11. The CDR3 here is CASSFYDSGGQDTQYF. As DNA, the CDR3 is TGTGCCAGCAGCTTCTATGACAGCGGGGGCCAGGATACGCAGTATTTT.

The genes are TRBV4-2 and TRBJ2-7; D remains ambiguous. Trimming stripped 1 base from V and 2 bases from J, with 9 bases between. Germline loops: CDR1 LGHNA, CDR2 YNFKEQ. CDR3 length equals 14 residues. This CDR3 reads CASSQARSTYEQYF. CDR3 coding DNA: TGTGCCAGCAGCCAAGCCCGCAGTACCTACGAGCAGTACTTC.

The CDR3 region is CAISGNREGEQYF. CDR3 DNA sequence: TGTGCCATCAGTGGGAACAGGGAGGGCGAGCAGTACTTC. The V call is TRBV10-3, the J call TRBJ2-5, with D tentatively TRBD2 (7 bases). The J call is doubtful: the DNA matches TRBJ2-7 better. Germline lookup yields CDR1 ENHRY and CDR2 SYGVKD. CDR3 length: 13 residues.

To note about this clone: This CDR3 is also generated by other DNA sequences in the sample. The V gene is TRBV7-8, the J gene TRBJ1-5; D call uncertain. The V gene lost 6 bases and the J gene lost 0 bases, with 6 bases spanning the gap. The CDR3 totals 13 residues. Per germline, CDR1 SGHVS and CDR2 FQNEAQ. The DNA of the CDR3 is TGTGCCAGCAGTTCTTATAGCAATCAGCCCCAGCATTTT. It translates to CASSSYSNQPQHF.

This clone has a handful of counts. This sequence joins TRBV7-9 and TRBJ2-2; the D gene is possibly TRBD1 (6 bases). From germline, CDR1 is SEHNR and CDR2 FQNEAQ (reference sequence). CDR3 length: 15 amino acids. Trimming took 5 bases from V and 5 from J, leaving 15 bases between them. CDR3: CASSTGQTSTGELFF. CDR3 nucleotide sequence: TGTGCCAGCAGCACCGGACAGACCTCTACCGGGGAGCTGTTTTTT.